This T cell receptor beta chain was documented in a study of control samples from healthy donors and cancer patients. Here immunoSEQ multiplex PCR was the method, and the copy in TCRdb shows in-frame clones only, minus some. The sample shows about 110,000 clones, 82% of them seen only once. This clonotype originated in a man aged 18-30 years in good health. Sequencing was carried out using blood.

The CDR3: CASSQAPRENSNSPLHF. CDR3 coding DNA: TGTGCCAGCTCACAAGCGCCTCGGGAGAACTCTAATTCACCCCTCCACTTT. This chain joins TRBV18 and TRBJ1-6; no definite D call. Germline CDR1 KGHSH, CDR2 LQKENI. The CDR3 is made up of 17 amino acids. V was clipped by 4 bases and J by 6 bases, with 19 bases between them.